One and the same sample provided the 27 T cell receptor beta chains below, sequenced in a study of shared clonotypes between healthy human individuals. Generated by immunoSEQ multiplex PCR, the TCRdb table keeps only in-frame clones and is missing some. The profile covers about 1.1 million clones, with 60% to 85% appearing a single time and approximately 0.9% taken by the ten largest. Sample: memory CD4+ T cells from PBMCs. Subset meaning: CD45RA-negative fraction. Source of these receptors: a man between 18 and 29 years old in good health. Some clones in this sample may be carry-over from other donors' samples.

The V call is TRBV27, the J call TRBJ2-7, with 14 bases fitting TRBD2. The CDR3 runs to 13 residues. Germline CDR1 reads MNHEY; CDR2 reads SMNVEV (reference sequence). The V gene end was trimmed by 6 bases and the J gene end by 12 bases; junction bases not matched to a gene: 7. The CDR3 sequence is CASRGLAGVSWYF. The CDR3 bases are TGTGCCAGCAGGGGACTAGCGGGAGTATCGTGGTACTTC.

The chain couples TRBV28 to TRBJ2-2; no reliable D call. V was clipped by 7 bases and J by 5 bases, with 8 bases between them. Germline V lookup: CDR1 MDHEN, CDR2 SYDVKM. The CDR3 is made up of 12 amino acids. The CDR3 DNA sequence: TGTGCCAGCACCCCCCGGACCGGGGAGCTGTTTTTT. This translates into CASTPRTGELFF.

This chain joins TRBV18 and TRBJ2-5; the match to TRBD1 covers 8 bases. This CDR3 is built from 17 residues. The junction had 8 bases not matched to a gene; V was cut back by 0 bases and J by 2 bases. Germline CDR1 is KGHSH and CDR2 is LQKENI. The CDR3 reads CASSPPRGQGAQETQYF. As DNA, the CDR3 is TGTGCCAGCTCACCACCGAGAGGGCAGGGGGCACAAGAGACCCAGTACTTC. Based on the CDR3 plus reference TRBV18 and TRBJ2-5, the full variable domain is NAGVMQNPRHLVRRRGQEARLRCSPMKGHSHVYWYRQLPEEGLKFMVYLQKENIIDESGMPKERFSAEFPKEGPSILRIQQVVRGDSAAYFCASSPPRGQGAQETQYFGPGTRLLVL.

The V call is TRBV6-6, the J call TRBJ2-7, with D uncertain. The CDR3 is 13 amino acids. The germline CDR1 and CDR2 sequences are MNHNY and SVGAGI (reference sequence). Between the trimmed V and J ends, which lost 7 bases and 1 base, there was a span of 11 bases. Here the CDR3 reads CASISQPSYEQYF. The CDR3 nucleotides are TGTGCCAGCATCTCCCAACCTTCCTACGAGCAGTACTTC.

As to this clone: Other nucleotide sequences from this sample produce the same CDR3. V gene TRBV2 combines with J gene TRBJ2-7, with D uncertain. Germline assignment: CDR1 SNHLY and CDR2 FYNNEI. This CDR3 has 11 amino acids. Trimming took off 6 bases at V and 7 bases at J, with 10 bases between the two ends. Written as DNA, the CDR3 is TGTGCCAGCAGAAGAGGTTATGAGCAGTACTTC. Translated: CASRRGYEQYF.

The gene calls are TRBV11-2 and TRBJ2-7, with D possibly being TRBD2 (5 bases). There are 14 residues in the CDR3. Trimming shortened V by 5 bases and J by 6 bases, and 17 bases separated the two germline ends. CDR1 is SGHAT and CDR2 is FQNNGV in the germline V gene. The CDR3 spells CASSPSEGRVEQYF. The CDR3 DNA sequence: TGTGCCAGCAGCCCTAGTGAGGGCCGAGTCGAGCAGTACTTC.

This sequence joins TRBV15 and TRBJ1-3; maybe TRBD1 (6 bases). The germline V gene encodes CDR1 LNHNV and CDR2 YYDKDF (reference sequence). The CDR3 runs to 14 residues. Trimming shortened V by 1 base and J by 8 bases, and 12 bases separated the two germline ends. The chain's CDR3 is CATSRASQGHTIYF. The CDR3 DNA reads TGTGCCACCAGCAGAGCGAGTCAGGGGCACACCATATATTTT. Combining the CDR3 with reference TRBV15 and TRBJ1-3 gives the whole variable domain DAMVIQNPRYQVTQFGKPVTLSCSQTLNHNVMYWYQQKSSQAPKLLFHYYDKDFNNEADTPDNFQSRRPNTSFCFLDIRSPGLGDTAMYLCATSRASQGHTIYFGEGSWLTVV.

Points on this clone: The same CDR3 is also encoded by other DNA sequences in this sample. V gene TRBV20-1 combines with J gene TRBJ2-5; the D is unclear. The germline V gene encodes CDR1 DFQATT and CDR2 SNEGSKA (reference sequence). Trimming shortened V by 0 bases and J by 5 bases, and 4 bases separated the two germline ends. The CDR3 contains 11 residues. This chain's CDR3 is CSARDRETQYF. The CDR3 DNA is TGCAGTGCTAGAGACCGCGAGACCCAGTACTTC.

The rearrangement uses TRBV5-1 and TRBJ2-5, with a tentative D call TRBD2 (6 bases). Germline-derived CDR1 and CDR2 are SGHRS and YFSETQ. Between the trimmed V and J ends, which lost 1 base and 2 bases, there was a span of 18 bases. The CDR3 is made up of 17 amino acids. The CDR3 coding sequence is TGCGCCAGCAGCTTGATACACTACGGCGGGATACAAGAGACCCAGTACTTC. Translated: CASSLIHYGGIQETQYF.

A note on this clone: This sample includes further DNA sequences coding for the same CDR3. The rearrangement joins TRBV6-5 to TRBJ1-1; D remains unclear. Deletions cut 2 bases from V and 5 bases from J, with 3 bases between. This CDR3 is built from 11 residues. Germline V gene data show CDR1 as MNHEY and CDR2 as SVGAGI. The CDR3 sequence: CASSYGTEAFF. The CDR3 bases are TGTGCCAGCAGTTACGGTACTGAAGCTTTCTTT.

Details on this clone: Other nucleotide sequences from this sample produce the same CDR3. The chain joins TRBV5-1 to TRBJ2-5; the D gene could be TRBD1 or TRBD2 (5 bases each). Trimming took off 0 bases at V and 2 bases at J, with 14 bases between the two ends. The V gene's germline CDR1 is SGHRS and CDR2 YFSETQ. The CDR3 extends over 16 amino acids. The CDR3 bases are TGCGCCAGCAGCTTGGCCGGGGCAGGTGGGCAAGAGACCCAGTACTTC. Translating gives CASSLAGAGGQETQYF.

This clone was seen only a few times. The chain carries TRBV14 and TRBJ2-1; D unresolved. The CDR3 consists of 13 residues. Germline V gene lookup returns CDR1 SGHDN and CDR2 FVKESK. Trimming shortened V by 6 bases and J by 8 bases, and 14 bases separated the two germline ends. CDR3 bases: TGTGCCAGCAGTCAACTAACCACCGATGAGCAGTTCTTC. Translation gives CASSQLTTDEQFF. The entire variable domain, with the rest obtained from reference TRBV14 and TRBJ2-1, is as follows: EAGVTQFPSHSVIEKGQTVTLRCDPISGHDNLYWYRRVMGKEIKFLLHFVKESKQDESGMPNNRFLAERTGGTYSTLKVQPAELEDSGVYFCASSQLTTDEQFFGPGTRLTVL.

The chain is built from TRBV5-1 and TRBJ2-5; no clear D. The V end lost 4 bases, the J end lost 1 base, and 5 bases lay between the germline ends. The germline CDR1 and CDR2 sequences are SGHRS and YFSETQ. The CDR3 is made up of 12 amino acids. CDR3 bases: TGCGCCAGCAGCAGACCCCAAGAGACCCAGTACTTC. The encoded protein is CASSRPQETQYF.

A few counts support this clone. This chain links TRBV27 with TRBJ1-1, with D possibly being TRBD1 (5 bases). Germline lookup yields CDR1 MNHEY and CDR2 SMNVEV (reference sequence). The CDR3 contains 14 residues. The V and J ends lost 8 bases and 4 bases respectively, with 17 bases between them. CDR3 coding DNA: TGTGCCAGCGGGACCAGGGCCGGAACCACTGAAGCTTTCTTT. Protein product: CASGTRAGTTEAFF.

This chain connects TRBV2 to TRBJ2-5; D call uncertain. The CDR3 sequence is 14 residues long. In germline, CDR1 is SNHLY, CDR2 FYNNEI. V shed 5 bases and J shed 2 bases, with 12 bases lying between them. CDR3 sequence: CASSFTGQQETQYF. The CDR3 DNA reads TGTGCCAGCAGTTTTACGGGCCAGCAAGAGACCCAGTACTTC. The variable domain in full, with the rest retrieved from reference TRBV2 and TRBJ2-5, is EPEVTQTPSHQVTQMGQEVILRCVPISNHLYFYWYRQILGQKVEFLVSFYNNEISEKSEIFDDQFSVERPDGSNFTLKIRSTKLEDSAMYFCASSFTGQQETQYFGPGTRLLVL.

Concerning this clone itself: A clone one base away is much larger, so this may be a read error. The same CDR3 also results from other DNA sequences found in this sample. The gene calls are TRBV19 and TRBJ2-5; D unresolved. The germline CDR1 and CDR2 sequences are LNHDA and SQIVND (reference sequence). The length of the CDR3 is 11 residues. Trimming pared 4 bases from V and 3 bases from J, leaving 3 bases between. CDR3: CASSTEETQYF. For the CDR3, the DNA is TGTGCCAGTAGTACCGAAGAGACCCAGTACTTC.

The rearrangement joins TRBV29-1 to TRBJ2-5; TRBD2 matches 12 bases. The J segment lost 4 bases and the V segment lost 3 bases, leaving 12 bases of the junction unmatched. Germline assignment: CDR1 SQVTM and CDR2 ANQGSEA. The CDR3 sequence is 17 residues long. The CDR3, as DNA: TGCAGCGTTGATGGGCTAGCGGGAGGGCAATTGGGAGAGACCCAGTACTTC. It codes for CSVDGLAGGQLGETQYF. The full variable domain, rest sourced from reference TRBV29-1 and TRBJ2-5, is SAVISQKPSRDICQRGTSLTIQCQVDSQVTMMFWYRQQPGQSLTLIATANQGSEATYESGFVIDKFPISRPNLTFSTLTVSNMSPEDSSIYLCSVDGLAGGQLGETQYFGPGTRLLVL.

This sequence joins TRBV9 and TRBJ2-3; D unresolved. Germline V CDR1 and CDR2: SGDLS, YYNGEE. The V end was cut by 4 bases, the J end by 0 bases, with 12 bases between. The CDR3 has 15 amino acids. The chain's CDR3 is CASSIDWISTDTQYF. CDR3 sequence (DNA): TGTGCCAGCAGCATTGACTGGATAAGCACAGATACGCAGTATTTT.

V and J are TRBV2 and TRBJ1-1, with TRBD1 matching 9 bases. This CDR3 spans 14 amino acids. J lost 4 bases, V lost 6 bases, and 6 bases had no gene match. Germline-derived CDR1 and CDR2 are SNHLY and FYNNEI. The CDR3 loop reads CASRGGQGFTEAFF. The CDR3 bases are TGTGCCAGCAGGGGGGGACAGGGTTTCACTGAAGCTTTCTTT. The full variable domain, completed using reference TRBV2 and TRBJ1-1, is EPEVTQTPSHQVTQMGQEVILRCVPISNHLYFYWYRQILGQKVEFLVSFYNNEISEKSEIFDDQFSVERPDGSNFTLKIRSTKLEDSAMYFCASRGGQGFTEAFFGQGTRLTVV.

The chain joins TRBV5-1 to TRBJ2-3, with a tentative D call TRBD2 (6 bases). The V gene's germline CDR1 is SGHRS and CDR2 YFSETQ. Between the trimmed V and J ends, which lost 0 bases and 1 base, there was a span of 9 bases. The CDR3 is made up of 15 amino acids. This chain's CDR3 is CASSLDGRGTDTQYF. The CDR3 DNA is TGCGCCAGCAGCTTGGACGGGAGAGGCACAGATACGCAGTATTTT. The whole variable domain, remainder taken from reference TRBV5-1 and TRBJ2-3, is KAGVTQTPRYLIKTRGQQVTLSCSPISGHRSVSWYQQTPGQGLQFLFEYFSETQRNKGNFPGRFSGRQFSNSRSEMNVSTLELGDSALYLCASSLDGRGTDTQYFGPGTRLTVL.

This chain uses TRBV5-1 with TRBJ2-7, with D possibly called TRBD1 or TRBD2 (5 bases each). The CDR3 extends over 15 amino acids. Deletions cut 4 bases from V and 5 bases from J, with 19 bases between. CDR1 is SGHRS and CDR2 is YFSETQ in the germline V gene. The CDR3 nucleotides read TGCGCCAGCAGCCCGCCGGGACCCCTCATCAACGAGCAGTACTTC. Translated, it gives CASSPPGPLINEQYF.

This clone occurred once. The CDR3 is CASSLGYGYTF. The DNA for the CDR3 is TGTGCCAGCAGTTTAGGATATGGCTACACCTTC. This sequence joins TRBV27 and TRBJ1-2, with no clear D. Per germline, CDR1 MNHEY and CDR2 SMNVEV (reference sequence). Trimming pared 2 bases from V and 5 bases from J, leaving 3 bases between. The CDR3 totals 11 residues.

The genes are TRBV5-1 and TRBJ1-4, with a tentative D call TRBD1 (5 bases). This CDR3 spans 14 amino acids. Germline assignment: CDR1 SGHRS and CDR2 YFSETQ. V gave up 4 bases and J gave up 5 bases, with 12 bases separating them. For the CDR3, the DNA is TGCGCCAGCAGCCGGGGGAGTCTCAATGAAAAACTGTTTTTT. It specifies CASSRGSLNEKLFF.

This chain connects TRBV15 to TRBJ2-1; TRBD1 matches 10 bases. In germline, CDR1 is LNHNV, CDR2 YYDKDF (reference sequence). Unmatched junction bases numbered 12, after V lost 0 bases and J lost 10 bases. This CDR3 has 17 amino acids. The CDR3 coding sequence is TGTGCCACCAGCAGAGATCTCGCCGGGACAGGGGTATGGGAGCAGTTCTTC. Protein: CATSRDLAGTGVWEQFF.

This clone was counted once. This CDR3 is CASSVLAGASNTGELFF. In DNA form, the CDR3 reads TGTGCCAGCAGCGTTTTGGCGGGAGCAAGTAACACCGGGGAGCTGTTTTTT. J is TRBJ2-2 and V is TRBV9; 7 bases map to TRBD2. CDR1 and CDR2 from the germline V gene are SGDLS and YYNGEE. CDR3 length equals 17 residues. V lost 2 bases, J lost 2 bases, and 9 bases stayed unmatched.

The chain has TRBV4-1 and TRBJ2-5, with 7 bases lining up with TRBD1. V gave up 0 bases and J gave up 1 base; unmatched junction bases: 11. Germline values: CDR1 MGHRA, CDR2 YSYEKL. The CDR3 is 18 residues long. The CDR3 spells CASSQDTWAGGFQETQYF. In DNA, the CDR3 is TGCGCCAGCAGCCAAGATACCTGGGCAGGGGGATTCCAAGAGACCCAGTACTTC.

This rearrangement joins TRBV7-8 to TRBJ1-4; D is unresolved. This CDR3 contains 15 residues. With 3 bases removed from V and 2 bases from J, the gap between germline ends came to 10 bases. Germline V gives CDR1 SGHVS, CDR2 FQNEAQ. CDR3 in DNA: TGTGCCAGCAGCTTGGGCCCTTCCACTAATGAAAAACTGTTTTTT. As protein: CASSLGPSTNEKLFF.